A selection of T cell receptor beta chains follows, all from one sample in a study of T cells in localized non-small cell lung cancer. The protocol was immunoSEQ multiplex PCR, while the TCRdb copy is restricted to in-frame clones and leaves out a portion. This sample has about 25,000 clones, with more than 85% found just once. The sequencing used peripheral blood, collected before any cancer treatment. The receptors here all came from a woman aged 35 to 70 with stage I lung adenocarcinoma. Both conserved end residues are part of each CDR3. D genes are given only for firm matches. Clone size appears in some rows only: once, few, many, or a class for an expanded clone.

.	TRBV4-2	TRBJ2-3	.	CASSQDRVSTDTQYF	TGTGCCAGCAGCCAAGACAGGGTTAGCACAGATACGCAGTATTTT
.	TRBV29-1	TRBJ2-7	.	CSAHRRGTYEQYF	TGCAGCGCCCATAGACGGGGAACCTACGAGCAGTACTTC
TRBD1	TRBV2	TRBJ1-3	.	CASRPGTAGNTIYF	TGTGCCAGCAGGCCCGGGACAGCTGGAAACACCATATATTTT
.	TRBV11-3	TRBJ2-7	.	CASSSIYLRQAAYQQYF	TGTGCCAGCAGCTCAATCTATCTTCGACAGGCCGCTTACCAGCAGTACTTC
TRBD1	TRBV6-1	TRBJ1-5	.	CASSEPGQGGGQPQHF	TGTGCCAGCAGCGAACCCGGACAGGGAGGAGGTCAGCCCCAGCATTTT
TRBD1	TRBV11-2	TRBJ2-7	.	CASRSVRTGLSYEQYF	TGTGCCAGCAGGTCCGTTCGGACAGGATTGTCCTACGAGCAGTACTTC
.	TRBV2	TRBJ1-1	.	CASMGAMNTEAFF	TGTGCCAGCATGGGGGCTATGAACACTGAAGCTTTCTTT
.	TRBV5-6	TRBJ2-3	.	CASSPPGVDTQYF	TGTGCCAGCAGCCCCCCAGGGGTTGATACGCAGTATTTT
TRBD2	TRBV7-8	TRBJ2-3	.	CASSWELAYRGDTDTQYF	TGTGCCAGCAGCTGGGAACTAGCGTACCGAGGGGACACAGATACGCAGTATTTT
TRBD2	TRBV7-8	TRBJ2-1	.	CASSLVVAGGQFF	TGTGCCAGCAGCTTAGTTGTGGCGGGGGGGCAGTTCTTC
.	TRBV28	TRBJ1-2	.	CASSTTKGYTF	TGTGCCAGCAGCACCACGAAAGGCTACACCTTC
.	TRBV28	TRBJ1-5	.	CASRPTKGAYSNQPQHF	TGTGCCAGCAGGCCGACTAAAGGGGCTTATAGCAATCAGCCCCAGCATTTT
.	TRBV25-1	TRBJ2-1	.	CASSEWERNEQFF	TGTGCCAGCAGTGAATGGGAAAGGAATGAGCAGTTCTTC
.	TRBV5-1	TRBJ2-7	.	CASSLVGGGYSYEQYF	TGCGCCAGCAGCTTGGTTGGCGGAGGCTACTCCTACGAGCAGTACTTC
.	TRBV18	TRBJ2-2	.	CASSPGLNTGELFF	TGTGCCAGCTCACCGGGACTGAACACCGGGGAGCTGTTTTTT
TRBD1	TRBV10-1	TRBJ1-6	.	CATGTGESPLHF	TGCGCCACTGGGACAGGGGAGTCACCCCTCCACTTT
.	TRBV7-7	TRBJ1-5	.	CASSPRRQRENQPQHF	TGTGCCAGCAGCCCCCGACGACAGCGTGAAAATCAGCCCCAGCATTTT
.	TRBV28	TRBJ2-7	.	CASTGADRVSYEQYF	TGTGCCAGCACGGGGGCTGACAGGGTTTCCTACGAGCAGTACTTC
.	TRBV5-1	TRBJ2-5	.	CASSLGQKETQYF	TGCGCCAGCAGCTTGGGACAGAAAGAGACCCAGTACTTC
TRBD1	TRBV7-9	TRBJ2-7	.	CASSSGTGGWSSYEQYF	TGTGCCAGCAGCTCTGGGACAGGGGGCTGGAGCTCCTACGAGCAGTACTTC
.	TRBV6-4	TRBJ2-1	.	CASSKDMSSYNEQFF	TGTGCCAGCAGTAAGGATATGAGCTCCTACAATGAGCAGTTCTTC
.	TRBV5-1	TRBJ2-7	.	CASSLAGGPGEQYF	TGCGCCAGCAGCTTGGCCGGGGGGCCTGGGGAGCAGTACTTC
.	TRBV10-3	TRBJ1-2	.	CAISSPGPNYGYTF	TGTGCCATCAGCTCCCCGGGGCCAAACTATGGCTACACCTTC
.	TRBV7-9	TRBJ2-2	once	CASRGFGPLNTGELFF	TGTGCCAGCAGAGGGTTCGGCCCATTGAACACCGGGGAGCTGTTTTTT
TRBD2	TRBV5-1	TRBJ2-2	.	CASSLKLTSGVFMGELFF	TGCGCCAGCAGCTTGAAATTAACTAGCGGTGTTTTTATGGGGGAGCTGTTTTTT
.	TRBV13	TRBJ2-1	once	CASLGSLGNEQFF	TGTGCCAGCTTGGGGTCTCTGGGCAATGAGCAGTTCTTC
TRBD1	TRBV2	TRBJ2-5	.	CASSSGQGAWETQYF	TGTGCCAGCAGTTCGGGACAGGGGGCTTGGGAGACCCAGTACTTC
.	TRBV29-1	TRBJ2-7	.	CSVVRGRLEQYF	TGCAGCGTTGTCAGGGGCCGTCTCGAGCAGTACTTC
.	TRBV7-9	TRBJ2-7	.	CASSPEGYEQYF	TGTGCCAGCAGTCCGGAAGGCTACGAGCAGTACTTC
TRBD1	TRBV18	TRBJ2-7	.	CASSPRDSLAYEQYF	TGTGCCAGCTCACCAAGGGACAGCCTGGCCTACGAGCAGTACTTC
TRBD1	TRBV28	TRBJ1-1	.	CASSLFTGAPEAFF	TGTGCCAGCAGTTTATTTACAGGGGCTCCTGAAGCTTTCTTT
TRBD2	TRBV7-2	TRBJ2-1	.	CASSLDGTRSNEQFF	TGTGCCAGCAGCTTAGACGGGACTAGGTCCAATGAGCAGTTCTTC
TRBD2	TRBV30	TRBJ2-3	.	CAWAGGSGTSGSGATQYF	TGTGCCTGGGCCGGGGGATCCGGGACTAGCGGGTCGGGGGCTACGCAGTATTTT
.	TRBV4-1	TRBJ1-1	.	CASSQDRLNTEAFF	TGCGCCAGCAGCCAAGACCGACTGAACACTGAAGCTTTCTTT
.	TRBV5-1	TRBJ2-2	.	CASSSHRDFAIMGELFF	TGCGCCAGCAGCTCCCACCGGGACTTCGCAATAATGGGGGAGCTGTTTTTT
TRBD2	TRBV15	TRBJ2-5	.	CATSSRLAQETQYF	TGTGCCACCAGCTCCCGACTAGCCCAAGAGACCCAGTACTTC
TRBD1	TRBV6-4	TRBJ2-1	.	CASSADRGYHEQFF	TGTGCCAGCTCCGCCGACAGGGGTTACCATGAGCAGTTCTTC
.	TRBV11-2	TRBJ1-1	once	CASSLGWRSFGAFF	TGTGCCAGCAGCTTAGGGTGGCGGTCCTTTGGAGCTTTCTTT
TRBD1	TRBV5-1	TRBJ2-1	few	CASTLDGTGDYNEQFF	TGCGCCAGCACCCTAGACGGGACAGGGGACTACAATGAGCAGTTCTTC
.	TRBV4-1	TRBJ1-1	.	CASSPIGRNLNTEAFF	TGCGCCAGCAGCCCGATCGGACGGAACCTGAACACTGAAGCTTTCTTT
TRBD2	TRBV30	TRBJ2-3	.	CAARGLASQYF	TGTGCCGCCAGGGGACTAGCGTCGCAGTATTTT
.	TRBV6-5	TRBJ2-2	.	CASSYEAGRYTGELFF	TGTGCCAGCAGTTACGAGGCAGGCCGGTACACCGGGGAGCTGTTTTTT
.	TRBV5-1	TRBJ2-5	.	CASSLAGPVETQYF	TGCGCCAGCAGCTTGGCTGGACCTGTGGAGACCCAGTACTTC
.	TRBV28	TRBJ1-4	once	CASSTAGTQQRDVLFF	TGTGCCAGCAGTACGGCCGGGACTCAACAAAGGGATGTACTGTTTTTT
.	TRBV27	TRBJ2-5	.	CASSREIQETQYF	TGTGCCAGCAGCCGCGAAATTCAAGAGACCCAGTACTTC
.	TRBV9	TRBJ1-5	.	CASSPTGSRNQPQHF	TGTGCCAGCAGCCCGACAGGAAGTCGCAATCAGCCCCAGCATTTT
TRBD1	TRBV9	TRBJ2-2	.	CASSRTGGGELFF	TGTGCCAGCAGCCGGACAGGGGGAGGGGAGCTGTTTTTT
.	TRBV18	TRBJ1-3	once	CASSPQDSSGNTIYF	TGTGCCAGCTCACCGCAGGACAGCTCTGGAAACACCATATATTTT